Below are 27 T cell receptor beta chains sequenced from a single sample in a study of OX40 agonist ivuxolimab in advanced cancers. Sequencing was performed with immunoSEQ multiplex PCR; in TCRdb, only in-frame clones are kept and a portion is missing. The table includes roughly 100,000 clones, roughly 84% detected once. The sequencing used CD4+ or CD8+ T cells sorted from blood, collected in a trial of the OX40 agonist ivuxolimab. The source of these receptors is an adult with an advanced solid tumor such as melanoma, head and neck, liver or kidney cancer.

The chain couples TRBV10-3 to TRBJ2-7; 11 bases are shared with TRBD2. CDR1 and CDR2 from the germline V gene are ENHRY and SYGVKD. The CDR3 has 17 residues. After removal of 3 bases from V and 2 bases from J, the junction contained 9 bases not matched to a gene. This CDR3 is CAISDSTSGVPPYEQYF. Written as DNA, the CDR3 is TGTGCCATCAGTGACTCGACTAGCGGGGTTCCCCCCTACGAGCAGTACTTC.

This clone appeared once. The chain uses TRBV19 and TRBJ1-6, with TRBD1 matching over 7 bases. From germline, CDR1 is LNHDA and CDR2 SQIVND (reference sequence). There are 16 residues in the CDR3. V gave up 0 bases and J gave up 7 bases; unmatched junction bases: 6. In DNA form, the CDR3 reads TGTGCCAGTAGTATAGAGACGACAGGGCGGAATTCACCCCTCCACTTT. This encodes CASSIETTGRNSPLHF.

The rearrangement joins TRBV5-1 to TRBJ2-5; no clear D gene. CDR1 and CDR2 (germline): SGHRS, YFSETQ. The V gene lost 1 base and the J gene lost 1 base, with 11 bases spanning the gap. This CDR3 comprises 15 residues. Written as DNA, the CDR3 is TGCGCCAGCAGCTTGCAGCGACAACTCCAAGAGACCCAGTACTTC. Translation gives CASSLQRQLQETQYF.

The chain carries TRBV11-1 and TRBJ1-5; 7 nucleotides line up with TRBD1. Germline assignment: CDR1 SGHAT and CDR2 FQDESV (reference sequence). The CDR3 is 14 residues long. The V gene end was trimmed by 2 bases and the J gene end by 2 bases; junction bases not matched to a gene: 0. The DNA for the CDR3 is TGTGCCAGCAGCTTAACAGGGGGCAATCAGCCCCAGCATTTT. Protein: CASSLTGGNQPQHF.

In DNA, the CDR3 is TGTGCCAGCAGCTTCTCGGGGACTAGCGGGGCTCGTTTGGGGGAGACCCAGTACTTC. Amino acid sequence: CASSFSGTSGARLGETQYF. V gene TRBV5-4 combines with J gene TRBJ2-5, with 13 bases that match TRBD2. J lost 5 bases, V lost 2 bases, and 15 bases had no gene match. This CDR3 is built from 19 residues. Germline V gives CDR1 SGHNT, CDR2 YYREEE (reference sequence).

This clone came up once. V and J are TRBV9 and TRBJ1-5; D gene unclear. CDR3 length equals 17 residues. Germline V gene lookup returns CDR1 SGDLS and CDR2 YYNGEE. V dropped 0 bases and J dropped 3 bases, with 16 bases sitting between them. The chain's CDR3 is CASSVEGINTVNQPQHF. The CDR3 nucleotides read TGTGCCAGCAGCGTAGAAGGTATTAATACCGTCAATCAGCCCCAGCATTTT.

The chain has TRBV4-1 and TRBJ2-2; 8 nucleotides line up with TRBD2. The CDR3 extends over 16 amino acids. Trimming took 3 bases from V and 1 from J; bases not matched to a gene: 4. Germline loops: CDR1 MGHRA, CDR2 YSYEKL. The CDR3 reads CASSHERGLNTGELFF. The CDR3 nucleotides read TGCGCCAGCAGCCATGAGCGGGGGCTGAACACCGGGGAGCTGTTTTTT.

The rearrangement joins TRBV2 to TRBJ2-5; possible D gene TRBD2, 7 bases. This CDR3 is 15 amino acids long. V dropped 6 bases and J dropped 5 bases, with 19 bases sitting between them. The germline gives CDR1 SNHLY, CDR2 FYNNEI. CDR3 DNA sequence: TGTGCCAGCAGCAGAAGGGGGGGCTTAGGGGAGACCCAGTACTTC. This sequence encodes CASSRRGGLGETQYF.

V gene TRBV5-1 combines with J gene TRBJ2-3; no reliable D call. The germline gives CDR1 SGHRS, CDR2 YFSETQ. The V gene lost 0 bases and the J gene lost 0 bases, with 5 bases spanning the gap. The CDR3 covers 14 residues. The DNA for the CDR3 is TGCGCCAGCAGCTTGGCCCATAGCACAGATACGCAGTATTTT. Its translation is CASSLAHSTDTQYF.

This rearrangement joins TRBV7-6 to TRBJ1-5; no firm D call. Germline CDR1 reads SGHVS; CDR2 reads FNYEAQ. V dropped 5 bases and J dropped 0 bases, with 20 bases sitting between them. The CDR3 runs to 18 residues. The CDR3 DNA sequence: TGTGCCAGCAGCCCGAGGATGGGCGGAGGATATAGCAATCAGCCCCAGCATTTT. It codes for CASSPRMGGGYSNQPQHF.

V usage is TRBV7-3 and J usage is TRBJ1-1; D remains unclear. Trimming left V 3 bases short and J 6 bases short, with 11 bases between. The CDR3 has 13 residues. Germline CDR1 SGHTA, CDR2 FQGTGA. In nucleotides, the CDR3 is TGTGCCAGCAGCTTCGGCCCGGCCGCTGAAGCTTTCTTT. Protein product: CASSFGPAAEAFF. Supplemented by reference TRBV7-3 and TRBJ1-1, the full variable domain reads GAGVSQTPSNKVTEKGKYVELRCDPISGHTALYWYRQSLGQGPEFLIYFQGTGAADDSGLPNDRFFAVRPEGSVSTLKIQRTERGDSAVYLCASSFGPAAEAFFGQGTRLTVV.

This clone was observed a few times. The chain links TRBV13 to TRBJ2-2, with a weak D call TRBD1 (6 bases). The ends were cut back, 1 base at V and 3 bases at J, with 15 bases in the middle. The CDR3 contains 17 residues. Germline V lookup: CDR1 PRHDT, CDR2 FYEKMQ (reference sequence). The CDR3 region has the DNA TGTGCCAGCAGCTTAGAAGCATTGACAGGTTACACCGGGGAGCTGTTTTTT. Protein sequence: CASSLEALTGYTGELFF.

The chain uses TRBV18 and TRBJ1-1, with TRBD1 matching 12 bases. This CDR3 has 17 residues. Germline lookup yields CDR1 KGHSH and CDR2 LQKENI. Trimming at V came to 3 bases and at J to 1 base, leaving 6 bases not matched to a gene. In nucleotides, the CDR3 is TGTGCCAGCTCACCCCCAGCGGGACAGGGGGCGAACACTGAAGCTTTCTTT. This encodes CASSPPAGQGANTEAFF. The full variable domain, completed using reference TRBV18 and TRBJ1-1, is NAGVMQNPRHLVRRRGQEARLRCSPMKGHSHVYWYRQLPEEGLKFMVYLQKENIIDESGMPKERFSAEFPKEGPSILRIQQVVRGDSAAYFCASSPPAGQGANTEAFFGQGTRLTVV.

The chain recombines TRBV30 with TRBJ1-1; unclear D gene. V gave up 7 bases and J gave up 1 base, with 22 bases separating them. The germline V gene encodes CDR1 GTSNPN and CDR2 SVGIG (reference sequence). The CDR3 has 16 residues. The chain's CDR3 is CASRGRSGVKNTEAFF. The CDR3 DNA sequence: TGTGCCTCCCGCGGACGTTCTGGGGTCAAGAACACTGAAGCTTTCTTT.

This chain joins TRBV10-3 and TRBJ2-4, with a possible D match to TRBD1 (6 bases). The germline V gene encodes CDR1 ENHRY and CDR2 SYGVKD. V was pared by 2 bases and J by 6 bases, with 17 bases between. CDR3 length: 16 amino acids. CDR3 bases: TGTGCCATCAGTGAGCGGATACAGGGTTCAGGAAACATTCAGTACTTC. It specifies CAISERIQGSGNIQYF.

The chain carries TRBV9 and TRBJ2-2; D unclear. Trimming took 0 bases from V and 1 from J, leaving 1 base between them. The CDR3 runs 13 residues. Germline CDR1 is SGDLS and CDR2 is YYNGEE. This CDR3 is CASSVENTGELFF. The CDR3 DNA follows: TGTGCCAGCAGCGTAGAGAACACCGGGGAGCTGTTTTTT.

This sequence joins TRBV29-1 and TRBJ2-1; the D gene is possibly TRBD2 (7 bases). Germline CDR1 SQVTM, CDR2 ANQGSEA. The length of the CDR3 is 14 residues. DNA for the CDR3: TGCGGACTAGGGGACGGGGGGCCCTACAATGAGCAGTTCTTC. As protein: CGLGDGGPYNEQFF.

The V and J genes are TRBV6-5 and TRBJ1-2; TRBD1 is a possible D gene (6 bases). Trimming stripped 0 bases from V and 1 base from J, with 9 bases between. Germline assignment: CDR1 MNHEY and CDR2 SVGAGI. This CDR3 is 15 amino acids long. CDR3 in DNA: TGTGCCAGCAGTTACTCGAGCAGGGGTAACTATGGCTACACCTTC. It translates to CASSYSSRGNYGYTF.

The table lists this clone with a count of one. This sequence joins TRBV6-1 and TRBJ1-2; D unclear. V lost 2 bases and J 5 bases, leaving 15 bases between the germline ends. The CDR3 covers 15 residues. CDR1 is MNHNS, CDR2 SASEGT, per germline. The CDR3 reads CASSEQPRTAYGYTF. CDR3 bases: TGTGCCAGCAGTGAACAACCGAGGACGGCTTATGGCTACACCTTC.

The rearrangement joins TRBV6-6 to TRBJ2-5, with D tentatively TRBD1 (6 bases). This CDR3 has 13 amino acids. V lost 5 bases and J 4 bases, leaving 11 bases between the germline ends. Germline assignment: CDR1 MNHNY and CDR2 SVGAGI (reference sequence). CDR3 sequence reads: CASSTVRGETQYF. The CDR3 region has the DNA TGTGCCAGCAGTACGGTCAGGGGAGAGACCCAGTACTTC.

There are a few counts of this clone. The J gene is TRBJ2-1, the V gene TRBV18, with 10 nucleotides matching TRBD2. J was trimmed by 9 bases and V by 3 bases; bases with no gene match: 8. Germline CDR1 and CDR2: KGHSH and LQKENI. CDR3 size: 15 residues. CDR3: CASSPEQRGGLEQFF. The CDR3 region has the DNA TGTGCCAGCTCACCTGAGCAGCGGGGGGGCCTTGAGCAGTTCTTC. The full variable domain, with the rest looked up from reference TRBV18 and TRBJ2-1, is NAGVMQNPRHLVRRRGQEARLRCSPMKGHSHVYWYRQLPEEGLKFMVYLQKENIIDESGMPKERFSAEFPKEGPSILRIQQVVRGDSAAYFCASSPEQRGGLEQFFGPGTRLTVL.

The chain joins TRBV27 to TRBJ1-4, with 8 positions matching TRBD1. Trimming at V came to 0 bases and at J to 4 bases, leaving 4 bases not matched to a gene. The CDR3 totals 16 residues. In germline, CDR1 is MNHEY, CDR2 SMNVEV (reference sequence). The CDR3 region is CASSLSYRGNNEKLFF. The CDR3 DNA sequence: TGTGCCAGCAGTTTATCGTACAGGGGGAATAATGAAAAACTGTTTTTT.

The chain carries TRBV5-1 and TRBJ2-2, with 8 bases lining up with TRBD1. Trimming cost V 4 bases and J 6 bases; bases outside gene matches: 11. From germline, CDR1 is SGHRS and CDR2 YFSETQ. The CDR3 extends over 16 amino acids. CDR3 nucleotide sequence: TGCGCCAGCAGCCCAGGACAGGGTGTCGACGCCGGGGAGCTGTTTTTT. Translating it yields CASSPGQGVDAGELFF.

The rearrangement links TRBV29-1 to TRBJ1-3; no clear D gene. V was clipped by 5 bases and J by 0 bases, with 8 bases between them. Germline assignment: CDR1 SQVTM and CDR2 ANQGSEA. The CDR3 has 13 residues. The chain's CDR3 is CSVSPGSGNTIYF. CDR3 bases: TGCAGCGTTAGTCCGGGCTCTGGAAACACCATATATTTT.

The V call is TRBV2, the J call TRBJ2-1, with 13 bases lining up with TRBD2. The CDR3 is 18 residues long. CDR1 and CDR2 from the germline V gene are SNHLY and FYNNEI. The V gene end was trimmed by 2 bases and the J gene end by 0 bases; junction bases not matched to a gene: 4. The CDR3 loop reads CASSERTSGSLSYNEQFF. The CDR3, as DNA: TGTGCCAGCAGTGAACGGACTAGCGGGAGCCTCTCCTACAATGAGCAGTTCTTC.

The CDR3 reads CASSRQGANTEAFF. CDR3 bases: TGCGCCAGCTCTAGACAGGGGGCTAACACTGAAGCTTTCTTT. This sequence joins TRBV5-1 and TRBJ1-1; TRBD1 matches at 10 bases. J lost 2 bases, V lost 7 bases, and 5 bases had no gene match. CDR1 is SGHRS, CDR2 YFSETQ, per germline. The CDR3 runs 14 residues.

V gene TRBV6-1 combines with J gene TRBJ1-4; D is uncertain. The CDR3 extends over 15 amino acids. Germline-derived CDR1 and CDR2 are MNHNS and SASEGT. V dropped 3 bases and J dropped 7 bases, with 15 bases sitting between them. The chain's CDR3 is CASSDRGRASEKLFF. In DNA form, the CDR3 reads TGTGCCAGCAGTGATAGAGGGCGGGCCTCTGAAAAACTGTTTTTT.